The 4 T cell receptor beta chains given below trace back to one sample, sequenced in a study of spatial heterogeneity in lung cancer. Study observations and caveats: Tracking of tumor mutation counts was seen in expanded intratumoral alpha and beta TCR counts.

This sample's time point: sample taken at primary tumor resection. TCRdb fed the 5' RACE reads into MiXCR, producing one record per CDR3 protein. This table has 8,000 to 10,000 distinct CDR3 sequences, roughly an eighth appearing once. These receptors' targets are unknown. The sample here was lung tumor tissue, taken at surgery. The receptors were sampled from a male donor with early-stage non-small cell lung cancer.

This clonotype was counted at least ten times. This beta chain represents an off-target read in a library built for alpha chains; its size is of limited meaning. The V call is TRBV7-6, the J call TRBJ2-7; a possible D gene is TRBD1 (6 bases). Germline loops: CDR1 SGHVS, CDR2 FNYEAQ. V was pared by 3 bases and J by 5 bases, with 11 bases between. This CDR3 has 13 amino acids. This CDR3 reads CASSFSGVDEQYF. The CDR3 DNA reads as TGTGCCAGCAGCTTCTCAGGGGTCGACGAGCAGTACTTC.

This clonotype showed up many times. As an off-target read in a library built for alpha chains, this beta chain has a frequency of little significance. V gene TRBV29-1 combines with J gene TRBJ2-3; D tentatively reads TRBD1 or TRBD2 (5 bases each). V lost 5 bases to trimming and J lost 4 bases, with 16 bases between them. Per the germline V gene, CDR1 is SQVTM and CDR2 is ANQGSEA. This CDR3 has 14 residues. The CDR3 DNA follows: TGCAGCGTTAGTTTGGGGACCCGGGCAGATACGCAGTATTTT. Protein: CSVSLGTRADTQYF.

This clonotype was observed at least ten times. This beta chain is a stray read from a library made for alpha chains; its abundance is not meaningful. This chain links TRBV2 with TRBJ1-5; the D is unclear. V lost 2 bases, J lost 2 bases, and 7 bases lay in between. Germline lookup yields CDR1 SNHLY and CDR2 FYNNEI. CDR3 length: 14 amino acids. The CDR3 loop is CASSERSGNQPQHF. CDR3 sequence (DNA): TGTGCCAGCAGTGAAAGGAGTGGCAATCAGCCCCAGCATTTT.

This clonotype was found many times. The library was designed around alpha chains, so this beta chain is a stray read whose abundance carries little weight. The CDR3: CASSSAGTANYGYTF. DNA of the CDR3: TGTGCCAGCAGCTCCGCTGGGACAGCTAACTATGGCTACACCTTC. This sequence joins TRBV7-8 and TRBJ1-2; 7 bases are a match to TRBD1. CDR3 length equals 15 residues. V shed 4 bases, J shed 0 bases, and the junction held 5 bases outside the gene matches. Germline V gene data show CDR1 as SGHVS and CDR2 as FQNEAQ.